A single sample is the source of the 26 T cell receptor beta chains below, sequenced in a study of tumor and adjacent non-tumor tissue in lung cancer (dated by TCRdb to the late 2010s). RNA was isolated from bulk, unsorted tissue, and RNA quality was assessed with a NanoDrop ND-1000 and an Agilent 2100. The normal lung samples consisted of distant non-tumor tissue collected more than 3 cm from the tumor edge. The library was built by means of multiplex PCR. Sequencing took place on an Illumina HiSeq 2500. TCRbeta libraries were constructed through three rounds of nested PCR with primers (Table S4) according to protocols modified from ARM-PCR. In TCRdb, the public reads were trimmed at Q25 with fastp and aligned with MiXCR, with productive beta chains retained. Every CDR3 protein is listed once, alongside the most common genes and DNA of its rows. For this sample there are roughly 75,000 distinct CDR3 sequences; about two thirds appear just once. The ten largest clones add up to about 27% of the sample.

Sequencing input: distant non-tumor lung tissue. These receptors all come from a woman aged 50 to 60 with non-small cell lung cancer.

The CDR3 coding sequence is TGTGCCAGCAGTCAGGACAGGGTAGATTACGAGCAGTACTTC. As protein: CASSQDRVDYEQYF. The chain recombines TRBV6-5 with TRBJ2-7; 8 bases fit TRBD1. The trim removed 5 bases at V and 4 bases at J, leaving 7 bases unmatched. This CDR3 has 14 amino acids. Germline CDR1 reads MNHEY; CDR2 reads SVGAGI.

The chain carries TRBV7-2 and TRBJ2-1; 7 nucleotides align to TRBD2. The V gene's germline CDR1 is SGHTA and CDR2 FQGNSA. The CDR3 is made up of 15 amino acids. V was pared by 5 bases and J by 7 bases, with 11 bases of the junction left unmatched. The CDR3 reads CASSVASGGLNEQFF. CDR3 nucleotide sequence: TGTGCCAGCAGCGTTGCTAGCGGAGGTTTGAATGAGCAGTTCTTC. The full variable domain, its missing parts supplied by reference TRBV7-2 and TRBJ2-1, is GAGVSQSPSNKVTEKGKDVELRCDPISGHTALYWYRQSLGQGLEFLIYFQGNSAPDKSGLPSDRFSAERTGGSVSTLTIQRTQQEDSAVYLCASSVASGGLNEQFFGPGTRLTVL.

Ten or more counts support this clonotype. This sequence joins TRBV6-5 and TRBJ1-2, with a weak D call TRBD1 (6 bases). The CDR3 runs to 14 residues. V lost 4 bases, J lost 6 bases, and 15 bases lay in between. The germline CDR1 and CDR2 sequences are MNHEY and SVGAGI. CDR3 amino acids: CASSSTGTYHGYTF. The CDR3 coding sequence is TGTGCCAGCAGTTCTACCGGGACATACCATGGCTACACCTTC.

The chain carries TRBV4-3 and TRBJ1-2, with 7 bases aligning to TRBD1. Germline V lookup: CDR1 LGHNA, CDR2 YSLEER. CDR3 length equals 15 residues. V lost 10 bases and J lost 8; bases outside the gene matches: 19. CDR3 protein: CAINQISGTATGYTF. The DNA for the CDR3 is TGCGCCATCAACCAAATTTCCGGGACAGCCACCGGCTACACCTTC.

In the case of this clonotype: A read error is possible here, since a much larger clone lies one base away. V is TRBV4-2 and J is TRBJ2-2; D call uncertain. The ends were cut back, 3 bases at V and 10 bases at J, with 9 bases in the middle. This CDR3 comprises 12 residues. CDR1 is LGHNA and CDR2 is YNFKEQ in the germline V gene. CDR3 in DNA: TGTGCCAGCAGCCAGGCCCCCGTGGAGCTGTTTTTT. This encodes CASSQAPVELFF.

A word on this clonotype: No conserved phenylalanine or tryptophan ends this CDR3, so it is likely a read error. This chain links TRBV12-3 or TRBV12-4 with TRBJ2-1; unclear D gene. Trimming took off 6 bases at V and 4 bases at J, with 10 bases between the two ends. The CDR3 sequence is 13 residues long. CDR3 amino acids: CASRGQRYNEQFS. The CDR3 DNA reads TGTGCCAGCAGGGGTCAGAGGTACAATGAGCAGTTCTCC.

This clonotype was counted only a few times. One end of the junction is discordant with germline, which a read error may explain. The chain uses TRBV11-2 and TRBJ1-5, with D possibly TRBD1 on 6 matching bases. CDR1 is SGHAT, CDR2 FQNNGV, per germline. This CDR3 region has 13 residues. The CDR3 spells CTSSYTDRGPQHF. CDR3 bases: TGTACCAGCAGCTATACCGACCGGGGGCCCCAGCATTTC.

This clonotype was observed a few times. Relative to the germline gene, one junction end is altered; a read error may explain this. The rearrangement links TRBV11-2 to TRBJ2-1; D remains unclear. This CDR3 spans 11 amino acids. Looked up from germline, CDR1 is SGHAT and CDR2 is FQNNGV. The CDR3 nucleotides read TGTGCAAGCAGCCTAATCGATGAGCAGTTCTTC. This gives the protein CASSLIDEQFF.

V gene TRBV6-2 or TRBV6-3 combines with J gene TRBJ2-1; tentatively, D is TRBD1 (6 bases). The CDR3 runs to 14 residues. CDR1 is MNHEY and CDR2 is SVGEGT in the germline V gene. Deletions cut 2 bases from V and 9 bases from J, with 14 bases between. This CDR3 is CASSYGQGHAEQFF. Here the CDR3 DNA reads TGTGCCAGCAGTTACGGTCAGGGGCACGCTGAGCAGTTCTTC.

Note on this clonotype: Mismatch with germline at one junction end may stem from a read error. The V call is TRBV20-1, the J call TRBJ2-2; TRBD2 is a possible D gene (6 bases). The germline V gene encodes CDR1 DFQATT and CDR2 SNEGSKA (reference sequence). The CDR3 loop spans 16 amino acids. For the CDR3, the DNA is TGCAGTGTTAGAGCCTTCGGTGAGGAGGGCACCGGGGAGCTGTTTTTT. Its protein product is CSVRAFGEEGTGELFF.

Notes on this clonotype: The conserved phenylalanine or tryptophan is not found at the CDR3 terminus, so this likely reflects a read error. The chain joins TRBV20-1 to TRBJ1-2, with no clear D. The V gene's germline CDR1 is DFQATT and CDR2 SNEGSKA (reference sequence). The CDR3 loop spans 11 amino acids. This chain's CDR3 is CRARLNYDYTI. In nucleotides, the CDR3 is TGCAGGGCCAGACTCAACTATGACTACACCATC.

The count of this clonotype is one. One junction end disagrees with the germline gene, perhaps due to a read error. The V and J genes are TRBV11-2 and TRBJ2-1; a possible D gene is TRBD1 (5 bases). This CDR3 comprises 16 residues. CDR1 and CDR2 from the germline V gene are SGHAT and FQNNGV. Here the CDR3 reads CVSSLDSRIGGNEQFF. Here the CDR3 DNA reads TGTGTCAGCAGCTTAGACAGCCGGATAGGCGGCAATGAGCAGTTCTTC.

This clonotype was found many times. This chain connects TRBV5-6 to TRBJ2-2; TRBD1 matches at 9 bases. The V gene end was trimmed by 3 bases and the J gene end by 3 bases; junction bases not matched to a gene: 6. The CDR3 is 16 amino acids. CDR1 and CDR2 from the germline V gene are SGHDT and YYEEEE. The CDR3 DNA reads as TGTGCCAGCAGCTACGGGACAGGGATTTACACCGGGGAGCTGTTTTTT. Its protein product is CASSYGTGIYTGELFF.

For this clonotype: The CDR3 does not end in the conserved phenylalanine or tryptophan, so this is likely a read error. This sequence joins TRBV11-2 and TRBJ1-2; maybe TRBD1 (6 bases). CDR1 is SGHAT, CDR2 FQNNGV, per germline. V shed 7 bases and J shed 4 bases, with 19 bases lying between them. This CDR3 spans 15 amino acids. CDR3: CASNLRQVLFYGYTL. The CDR3 bases are TGTGCCAGCAACCTGAGACAGGTACTGTTCTATGGCTACACCTTA.

CDR3 amino acids: CASSGRAVLRETQYF. CDR3 in DNA: TGCGCCAGCAGCGGGAGGGCCGTGCTTAGAGAGACCCAGTACTTC. The J gene is TRBJ2-5, the V gene TRBV4-1, with 7 positions matching TRBD2. CDR3 length equals 15 residues. Unmatched junction bases numbered 10, after V lost 5 bases and J lost 4 bases. Per the germline V gene, CDR1 is MGHRA and CDR2 is YSYEKL.

Concerning this clonotype itself: Likely a read error: the CDR3 ends without its conserved phenylalanine or tryptophan. The chain is built from TRBV11-2 and TRBJ1-5, with D unclear. The CDR3 has 15 amino acids. Germline values: CDR1 SGHAT, CDR2 FQNNGV. CDR3 DNA sequence: TGCGCCAGCAGCTTAGCGGGCCGAGGCATTCAGCCCCAGCATCTT. Amino acids: CASSLAGRGIQPQHL.

In the case of this clonotype: Possible read error: a much larger clone is one base away. The chain has TRBV11-2 and TRBJ2-1; 11 nucleotides line up with TRBD2. CDR1 and CDR2 (germline): SGHAT, FQNNGV. This CDR3 comprises 14 residues. CDR3 bases: TGTACCAGCAGCTTCGGGACTAGCGGAAATGAGCAGTCCTTC. Encoded protein: CTSSFGTSGNEQSF.

Details on this clonotype: A much larger clone lies a single base off, so this may be a read error. V is TRBV28 and J is TRBJ2-7, with 7 nucleotides matching TRBD2. Losses at the gene ends were 3 bases for V and 0 bases for J; bases not matched to a gene: 5. This CDR3 has 15 residues. The germline CDR1 and CDR2 sequences are MDHEN and SYDVKM. The CDR3 loop is CASSLISGYSYEQYF. The CDR3 DNA reads TGTGCCAGCAGTTTGATTAGCGGGTACTCCTACGAGCAGTACTTC.

The chain couples TRBV11-1 to TRBJ2-3, with D perhaps matching TRBD2 (7 bases). Deletions cut 1 base from V and 6 bases from J, with 20 bases between. The CDR3 contains 17 residues. Looked up from germline, CDR1 is SGHAT and CDR2 is FQDESV (reference sequence). The CDR3 nucleotides are TGTGCCAGCAGCTTAGAAGCGGTGGGGGGGGCCATGGATACGCAGTATTTT. Residues: CASSLEAVGGAMDTQYF. Drawing the rest from reference TRBV11-1 and TRBJ2-3, the complete variable domain is EAEVAQSPRYKITEKSQAVAFWCDPISGHATLYWYRQILGQGPELLVQFQDESVVDDSQLPKDRFSAERLKGVDSTLKIQPAELGDSAMYLCASSLEAVGGAMDTQYFGPGTRLTVL.

As to this clonotype: Because it lacks the conserved phenylalanine or tryptophan at the end, this CDR3 is likely a read error. The chain carries TRBV11-2 and TRBJ2-7, with 8 nucleotides matching TRBD2. The CDR3 runs to 15 residues. J lost 1 base, V lost 10 bases, and 12 bases had no gene match. Germline CDR1 SGHAT, CDR2 FQNNGV. The CDR3 protein is CANNHKTSGSYEQYL. DNA for the CDR3: TGTGCCAACAACCACAAAACTAGCGGTTCCTACGAGCAGTACCTC.

The table lists this clonotype with a few counts. The gene calls are TRBV7-8 and TRBJ2-2; TRBD1 matches 9 bases. Germline CDR1 reads SGHVS; CDR2 reads FQNEAQ. The CDR3 loop spans 15 amino acids. The J segment lost 3 bases and the V segment lost 6 bases, leaving 5 bases of the junction unmatched. CDR3 region: CASSIGTGYTGELFF. CDR3 nucleotide sequence: TGTGCCAGCAGTATCGGGACAGGGTACACCGGGGAGCTGTTTTTT.

About this clonotype: One junction end does not reproduce the germline sequence, and a read error may be involved. This rearrangement joins TRBV5-6 to TRBJ2-3; 8 bases align to TRBD2. CDR3 length equals 15 residues. Looked up from germline, CDR1 is SGHDT and CDR2 is YYEEEE. CDR3: CASSQLAGTRDAQYF. As DNA, the CDR3 is TGTGCCAGCAGCCAATTAGCGGGAACAAGAGATGCGCAGTATTTT. Full variable domain (remainder filled in from reference TRBV5-6 and TRBJ2-3): DAGVTQSPTHLIKTRGQQVTLRCSPKSGHDTVSWYQQALGQGPQFIFQYYEEEERQRGNFPDRFSGHQFPNYSSELNVNALLLGDSALYLCASSQLAGTRDAQYFGPGTRLTVL.

Comments on this clonotype: The junction does not match germline at one end; this may be a read error. This rearrangement joins TRBV11-2 to TRBJ2-1; D is perhaps TRBD2 (5 bases). Germline CDR1 and CDR2: SGHAT and FQNNGV. The CDR3 has 13 amino acids. The CDR3 coding sequence is TGTGCCAGCAGCTCTGGACTTCACAATGAGCAGTCCTTC. Translating gives CASSSGLHNEQSF.

A note on this clonotype: It may be a read error: a sequence one base away is much more abundant. The chain has TRBV5-6 and TRBJ1-2; 10 positions match TRBD1. Germline CDR1 SGHDT, CDR2 YYEEEE. This CDR3 contains 16 residues. CDR3 amino acids: CASCLWGTGDPYGYTF. DNA for the CDR3: TGTGCCAGCTGCTTGTGGGGGACAGGGGACCCCTATGGCTACACCTTC.

V usage is TRBV7-9 and J usage is TRBJ2-3; 8 bases fit TRBD2. The CDR3 contains 16 residues. Germline V CDR1 and CDR2: SEHNR, FQNEAQ (reference sequence). V lost 6 bases, J lost 5 bases, and 13 bases stayed unmatched. CDR3 sequence (DNA): TGTGCCAGCAGTACACCGGGACAAGCGGGAGTAGATACGCAGTATTTT. This codes for CASSTPGQAGVDTQYF.

As to this clonotype: It may be a read error: a sequence one base away is much more abundant. The chain employs TRBV28 and TRBJ2-2, with a possible D match to TRBD2 (5 bases). Germline V gene sequence: CDR1 MDHEN, CDR2 SYDVKM. The CDR3 contains 14 residues. Deletions cut 3 bases from V and 7 bases from J, with 12 bases between. In DNA form, the CDR3 reads TGTGCCAGCAGTTTCGGGAATCGAATCGGGGAGCTGTTTTTT. Amino acid sequence: CASSFGNRIGELFF.